This T cell receptor (beta chain) was obtained from a study of blood T cell repertoires in COVID-19. Study background: Italy, Spain and the United States were the sources of the convalescent and acute COVID-19 samples.

Measured with immunoSEQ multiplex PCR; TCRdb has only the in-frame clones, and not every one. The table lists approximately 92,000 clones, around four fifths of them singletons, with around 3.1% in the top ten. The TCR originated in a man aged 45 to 65 with acute or convalescent COVID-19. The specimen sequenced was peripheral blood.

The CDR3 sequence: CASSQRRTGDNSPLHF. The CDR3 DNA follows: TGCGCCAGCAGCCAAAGGCGGACAGGGGATAATTCACCCCTCCACTTT. V gene TRBV4-1 combines with J gene TRBJ1-6, with 9 bases identical to TRBD1. Looked up from germline, CDR1 is MGHRA and CDR2 is YSYEKL. CDR3 length: 16 amino acids. V lost 2 bases and J lost 5; bases outside the gene matches: 4.